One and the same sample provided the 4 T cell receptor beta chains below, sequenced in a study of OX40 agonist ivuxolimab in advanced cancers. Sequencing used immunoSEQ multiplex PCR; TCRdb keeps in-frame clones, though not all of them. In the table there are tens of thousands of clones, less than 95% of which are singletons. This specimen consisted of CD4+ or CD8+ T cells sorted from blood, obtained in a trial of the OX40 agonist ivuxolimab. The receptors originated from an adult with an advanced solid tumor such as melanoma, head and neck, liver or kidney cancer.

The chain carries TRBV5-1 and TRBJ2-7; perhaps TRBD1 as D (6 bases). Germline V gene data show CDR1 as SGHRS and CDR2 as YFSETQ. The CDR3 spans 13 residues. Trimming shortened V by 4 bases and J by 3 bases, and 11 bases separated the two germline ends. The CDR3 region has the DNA TGCGCCAGCAGCGCCGAAGGGGGCTACGAGCAGTACTTC. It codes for CASSAEGGYEQYF.

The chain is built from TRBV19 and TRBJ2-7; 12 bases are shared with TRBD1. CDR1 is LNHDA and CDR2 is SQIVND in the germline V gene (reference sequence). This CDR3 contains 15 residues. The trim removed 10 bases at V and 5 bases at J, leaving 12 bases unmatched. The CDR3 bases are TGTGCCACCCGGGACAGGGGGCAAGCGGTCGACGAGCAGTACTTC. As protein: CATRDRGQAVDEQYF.

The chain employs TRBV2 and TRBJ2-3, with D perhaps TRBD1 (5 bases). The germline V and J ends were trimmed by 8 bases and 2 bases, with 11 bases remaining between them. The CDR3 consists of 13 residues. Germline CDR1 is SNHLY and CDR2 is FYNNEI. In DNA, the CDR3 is TGTGCCAGCGGGGCCCAGATCACAGATACGCAGTATTTT. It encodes CASGAQITDTQYF.

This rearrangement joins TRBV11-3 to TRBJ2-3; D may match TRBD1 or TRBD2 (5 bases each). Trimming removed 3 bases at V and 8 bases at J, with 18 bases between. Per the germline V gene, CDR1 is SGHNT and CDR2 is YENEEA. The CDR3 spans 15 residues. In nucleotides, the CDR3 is TGTGCCAGCAGCTTGGGGTTGGGGGTCCAAGGTACGCAGTATTTT. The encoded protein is CASSLGLGVQGTQYF.